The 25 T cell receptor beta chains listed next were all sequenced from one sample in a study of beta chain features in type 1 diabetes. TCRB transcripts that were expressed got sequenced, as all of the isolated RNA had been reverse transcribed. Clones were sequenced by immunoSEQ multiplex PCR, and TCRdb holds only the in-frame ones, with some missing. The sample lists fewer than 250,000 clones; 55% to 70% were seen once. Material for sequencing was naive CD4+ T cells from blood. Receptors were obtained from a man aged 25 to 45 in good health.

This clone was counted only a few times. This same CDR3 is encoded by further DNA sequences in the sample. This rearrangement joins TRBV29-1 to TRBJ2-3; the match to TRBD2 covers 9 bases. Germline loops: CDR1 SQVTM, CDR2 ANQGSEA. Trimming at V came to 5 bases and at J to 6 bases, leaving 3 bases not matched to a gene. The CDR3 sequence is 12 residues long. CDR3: CSVRSGSDTQYF. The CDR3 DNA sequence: TGCAGCGTTCGTAGCGGGAGTGATACGCAGTATTTT.

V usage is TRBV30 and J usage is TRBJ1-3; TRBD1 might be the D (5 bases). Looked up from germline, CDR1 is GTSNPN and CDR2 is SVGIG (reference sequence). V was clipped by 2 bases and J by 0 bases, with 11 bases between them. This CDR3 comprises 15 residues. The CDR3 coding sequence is TGTGCCTGGAGTCGGGGGACGGCCTCTGGAAACACCATATATTTT. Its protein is CAWSRGTASGNTIYF. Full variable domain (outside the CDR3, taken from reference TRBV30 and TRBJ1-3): SQTIHQWPATLVQPVGSPLSLECTVEGTSNPNLYWYRQAAGRGLQLLFYSVGIGQISSEVPQNLSASRPQDRQFILSSKKLLLSDSGFYLCAWSRGTASGNTIYFGEGSWLTVV.

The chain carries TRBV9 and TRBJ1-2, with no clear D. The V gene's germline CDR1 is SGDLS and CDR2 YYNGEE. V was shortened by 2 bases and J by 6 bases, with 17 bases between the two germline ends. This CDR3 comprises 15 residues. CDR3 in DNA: TGTGCCAGCAGCGTGAGTGGCAACTCCGCGGATGGCTACACCTTC. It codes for CASSVSGNSADGYTF.

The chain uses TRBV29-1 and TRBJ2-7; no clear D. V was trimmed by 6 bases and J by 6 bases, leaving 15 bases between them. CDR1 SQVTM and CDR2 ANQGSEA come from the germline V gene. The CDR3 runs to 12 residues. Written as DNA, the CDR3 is TGCAGCGTGCTGATAGGGTTCGGCGAGCAGTACTTC. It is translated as CSVLIGFGEQYF.

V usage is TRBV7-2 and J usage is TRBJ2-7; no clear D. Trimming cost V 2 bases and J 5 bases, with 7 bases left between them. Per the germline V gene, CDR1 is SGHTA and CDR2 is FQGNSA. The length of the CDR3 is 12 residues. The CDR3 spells CASSLIMDEQYF. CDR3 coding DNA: TGTGCCAGCAGCTTAATTATGGACGAGCAGTACTTC.

CDR3 DNA: TGTGCCAGCAGTTACCCACAGCGCGAGCAGTACTTC. Protein product: CASSYPQREQYF. The V and J genes are TRBV6-6 and TRBJ2-7, with D unresolved. V was cut by 2 bases and J by 6 bases, with 8 bases left in between. The germline CDR1 and CDR2 sequences are MNHNY and SVGAGI (reference sequence). The CDR3 covers 12 residues.

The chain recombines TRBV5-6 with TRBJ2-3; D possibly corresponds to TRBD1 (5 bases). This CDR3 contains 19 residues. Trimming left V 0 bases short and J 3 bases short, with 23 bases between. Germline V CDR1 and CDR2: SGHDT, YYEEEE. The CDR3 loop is CASSLGPGRPSLVTDTQYF. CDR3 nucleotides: TGTGCCAGCAGCTTGGGCCCAGGGCGGCCGTCCCTCGTAACAGATACGCAGTATTTT.

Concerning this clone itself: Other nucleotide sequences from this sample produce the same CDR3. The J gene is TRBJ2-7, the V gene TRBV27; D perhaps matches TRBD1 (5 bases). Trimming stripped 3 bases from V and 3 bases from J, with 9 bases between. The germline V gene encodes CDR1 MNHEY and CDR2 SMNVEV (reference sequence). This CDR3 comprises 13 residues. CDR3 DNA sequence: TGTGCCAGCAGTTTGAGGCAGGGCTACGAGCAGTACTTC. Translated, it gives CASSLRQGYEQYF.

Written as DNA, the CDR3 is TGCGCCAGCAGTGGGCTAGCGGGCACAGATACGCAGTATTTT. This translates into CASSGLAGTDTQYF. The chain joins TRBV10-2 to TRBJ2-3, with 7 bases fitting TRBD2. The J segment lost 1 base and the V segment lost 4 bases, leaving 2 bases of the junction unmatched. Germline values: CDR1 WSHSY, CDR2 SAAADI. The CDR3 is made up of 14 amino acids.

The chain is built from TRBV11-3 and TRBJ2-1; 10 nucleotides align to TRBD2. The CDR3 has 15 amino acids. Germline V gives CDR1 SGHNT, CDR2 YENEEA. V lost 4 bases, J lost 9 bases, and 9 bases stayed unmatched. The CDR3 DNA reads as TGTGCCAGCAGCTCCTTGAGCGGGAGGGAGGCTGAGCAGTTCTTC. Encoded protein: CASSSLSGREAEQFF.

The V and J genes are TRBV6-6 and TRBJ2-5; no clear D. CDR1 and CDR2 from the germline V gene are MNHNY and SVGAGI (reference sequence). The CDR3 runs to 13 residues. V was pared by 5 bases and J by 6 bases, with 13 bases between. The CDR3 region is CASSQLSEKTQYF. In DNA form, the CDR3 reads TGTGCCAGCAGTCAGTTGAGCGAAAAGACCCAGTACTTC.

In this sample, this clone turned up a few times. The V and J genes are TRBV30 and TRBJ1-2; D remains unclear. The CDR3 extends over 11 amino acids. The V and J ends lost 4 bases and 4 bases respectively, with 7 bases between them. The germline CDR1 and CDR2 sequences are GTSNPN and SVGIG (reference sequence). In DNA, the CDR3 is TGTGCCTGGACTCGGGGCTATGGCTACACCTTC. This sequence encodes CAWTRGYGYTF.

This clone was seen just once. The DNA for the CDR3 is TGTGCCAGCAGCCCTGAGAGGTTCTACAATGAGCAGTTCTTC. Translating gives CASSPERFYNEQFF. V and J are TRBV9 and TRBJ2-1, with D uncertain. CDR1 and CDR2 (germline): SGDLS, YYNGEE. The V end lost 4 bases, the J end lost 3 bases, and 11 bases lay between the germline ends. CDR3 length: 14 residues.

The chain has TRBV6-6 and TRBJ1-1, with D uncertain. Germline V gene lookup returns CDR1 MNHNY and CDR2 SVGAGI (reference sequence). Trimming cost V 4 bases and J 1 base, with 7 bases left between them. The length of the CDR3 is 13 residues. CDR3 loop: CASSLGRNTEAFF. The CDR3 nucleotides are TGTGCCAGCAGTTTAGGGAGGAACACTGAAGCTTTCTTT.

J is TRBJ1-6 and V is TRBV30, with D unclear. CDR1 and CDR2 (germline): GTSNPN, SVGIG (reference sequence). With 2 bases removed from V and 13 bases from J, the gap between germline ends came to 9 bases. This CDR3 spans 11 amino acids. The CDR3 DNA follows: TGTGCCTGGAGTTTGGACGGTCCCCTCCACTTT. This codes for CAWSLDGPLHF. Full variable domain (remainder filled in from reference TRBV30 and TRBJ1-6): SQTIHQWPATLVQPVGSPLSLECTVEGTSNPNLYWYRQAAGRGLQLLFYSVGIGQISSEVPQNLSASRPQDRQFILSSKKLLLSDSGFYLCAWSLDGPLHFGNGTRLTVT.

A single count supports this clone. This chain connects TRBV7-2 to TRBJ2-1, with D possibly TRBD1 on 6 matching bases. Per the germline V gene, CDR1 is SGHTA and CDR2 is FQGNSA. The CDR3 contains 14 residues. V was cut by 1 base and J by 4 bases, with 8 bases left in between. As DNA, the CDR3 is TGTGCCAGCAGCTTAGGGGGACATTACAATGAGCAGTTCTTC. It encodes CASSLGGHYNEQFF.

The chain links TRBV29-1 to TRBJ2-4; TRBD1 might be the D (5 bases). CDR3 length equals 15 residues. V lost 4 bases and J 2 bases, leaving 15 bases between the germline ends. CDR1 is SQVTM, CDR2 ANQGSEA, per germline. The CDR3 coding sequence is TGCAGCGTTGTAGAAGGCAGGGCAACCAAAAACATTCAGTACTTC. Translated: CSVVEGRATKNIQYF.

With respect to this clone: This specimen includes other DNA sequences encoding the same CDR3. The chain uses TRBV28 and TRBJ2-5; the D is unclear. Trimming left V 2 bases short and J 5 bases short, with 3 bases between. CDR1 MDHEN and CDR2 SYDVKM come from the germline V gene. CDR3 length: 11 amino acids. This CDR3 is CASSLRETQYF. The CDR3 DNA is TGTGCCAGCAGTTTACGGGAGACCCAGTACTTC.

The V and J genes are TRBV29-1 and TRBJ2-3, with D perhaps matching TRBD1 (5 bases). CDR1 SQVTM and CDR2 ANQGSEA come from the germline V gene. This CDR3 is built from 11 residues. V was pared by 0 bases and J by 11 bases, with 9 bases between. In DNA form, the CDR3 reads TGCAGCGTTGAAGAAAGACAGTTGCAGTATTTT. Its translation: CSVEERQLQYF.

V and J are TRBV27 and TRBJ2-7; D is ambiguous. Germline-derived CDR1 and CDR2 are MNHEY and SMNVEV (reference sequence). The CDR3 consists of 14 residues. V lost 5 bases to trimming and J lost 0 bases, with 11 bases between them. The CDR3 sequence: CASSSQRSSYEQYF. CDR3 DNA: TGTGCCAGCAGTAGCCAGAGAAGCTCCTACGAGCAGTACTTC.

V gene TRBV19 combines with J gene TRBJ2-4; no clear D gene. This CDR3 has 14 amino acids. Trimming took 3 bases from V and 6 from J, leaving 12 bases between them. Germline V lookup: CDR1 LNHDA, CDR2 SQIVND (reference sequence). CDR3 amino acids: CASSIRALGNIQYF. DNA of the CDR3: TGTGCCAGTAGTATCCGGGCCCTCGGAAACATTCAGTACTTC.

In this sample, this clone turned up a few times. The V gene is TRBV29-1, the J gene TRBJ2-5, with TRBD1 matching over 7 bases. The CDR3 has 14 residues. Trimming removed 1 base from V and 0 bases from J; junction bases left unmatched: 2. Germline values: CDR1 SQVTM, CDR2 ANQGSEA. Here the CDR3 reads CSVEAGTDQETQYF. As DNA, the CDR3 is TGCAGCGTTGAAGCTGGGACAGACCAAGAGACCCAGTACTTC.

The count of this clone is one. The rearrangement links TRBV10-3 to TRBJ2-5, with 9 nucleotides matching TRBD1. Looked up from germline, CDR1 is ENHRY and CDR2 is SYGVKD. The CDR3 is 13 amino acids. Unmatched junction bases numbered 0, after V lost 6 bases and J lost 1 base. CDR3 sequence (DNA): TGTGCCATCAGGGGACAGGGCCAAGAGACCCAGTACTTC. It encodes CAIRGQGQETQYF.

The CDR3 region is CASGLYGGKDEQFF. DNA of the CDR3: TGTGCTAGTGGTTTGTACGGGGGAAAGGATGAGCAGTTCTTC. The V and J genes are TRBV12-5 and TRBJ2-1; a possible D gene is TRBD2 (6 bases). The germline gives CDR1 LGHNT, CDR2 FRNRAP. CDR3 length equals 14 residues. Trimming removed 2 bases at V and 8 bases at J, with 13 bases between. The variable domain in full, completed from reference TRBV12-5 and TRBJ2-1, reads DARVTQTPRHKVTEMGQEVTMRCQPILGHNTVFWYRQTMMQGLELLAYFRNRAPLDDSGMPKDRFSAEMPDATLATLKIQPSEPRDSAVYFCASGLYGGKDEQFFGPGTRLTVL.

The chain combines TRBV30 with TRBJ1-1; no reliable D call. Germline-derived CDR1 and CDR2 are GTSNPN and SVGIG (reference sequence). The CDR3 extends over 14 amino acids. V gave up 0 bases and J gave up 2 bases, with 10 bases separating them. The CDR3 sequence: CAWSVLQINTEAFF. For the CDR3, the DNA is TGTGCCTGGAGTGTACTGCAGATTAACACTGAAGCTTTCTTT.